This T cell receptor beta chain originates from a study of somatic mutations in cytotoxic T cells in rheumatoid arthritis. Study at large: Before any treatment began, about 30 ml EDTA peripheral blood was collected from patients right after diagnosis.

Findings and caveats of the study: In about an eighth of the 65 patients, the largest CD8+ clone exceeded 20% of CD8+ cells. Measurement of CD8+ T-cell clonality revealed no significant difference between rheumatoid arthritis patients and age-matched healthy controls.

The CDR3 is 11 residues long. V gave up 8 bases and J gave up 7 bases, with 15 bases separating them. CDR1 and CDR2 from the germline V gene are SQVTM and ANQGSEA. Here immunoSEQ multiplex PCR was the method, and the copy in TCRdb shows in-frame clones only, minus some. This sample has 25,000 to 30,000 clones, with 70% to 90% found just once. To note about this clone: Its antigen is unidentified.

This receptor was taken from an adult with rheumatoid arthritis. The specimen sequenced was CD8+ T cells sorted from blood. The chain employs TRBV29-1 and TRBJ2-7; the D gene is possibly TRBD1 (6 bases). As DNA, the CDR3 is TGCAGCACCCTTATAGGGGGTGAGCAGTACTTC. This translates into CSTLIGGEQYF.